These 18 T cell receptor beta chains came from one sample sequenced in a study of T cell repertoires in cytomegalovirus infection. TCRdb re-analysed the reads in MiXCR, keeping a single row per CDR3 protein. The sample gives about 190,000 distinct CDR3 sequences, roughly 28% of which show up once; approximately 30% is in the top ten. Sequencing input: PBMCs. Receptors were obtained from a human donor in good health (CMV status not recorded). Some clones in this sample may be carry-over from other donors' samples.

The chain combines TRBV29-1 with TRBJ2-1; 7 bases are a match to TRBD1. Per germline, CDR1 SQVTM and CDR2 ANQGSEA. This CDR3 contains 14 residues. Losses at the gene ends were 6 bases for V and 2 bases for J; bases not matched to a gene: 7. This CDR3 reads CSVEGAPTYNEQFF. CDR3 coding DNA: TGCAGCGTAGAGGGGGCTCCTACCTACAATGAGCAGTTCTTC.

The CDR3 sequence: CASSSRQFTNYGYTF. CDR3 sequence (DNA): TGTGCCAGCAGCTCAAGACAGTTTACTAACTATGGCTACACCTTC. The gene calls are TRBV11-2 and TRBJ1-2; tentatively, D is TRBD1 (5 bases). The CDR3 has 15 residues. In germline, CDR1 is SGHAT, CDR2 FQNNGV. V was clipped by 4 bases and J by 0 bases, with 12 bases between them.

J is TRBJ2-1 and V is TRBV5-1; 7 bases agree with TRBD1. The CDR3 runs 16 residues. Trimming cost V 1 base and J 5 bases; bases outside gene matches: 9. Germline V CDR1 and CDR2: SGHRS, YFSETQ. CDR3 region: CASSLRVGTEDNEQFF. As DNA, the CDR3 is TGCGCCAGCAGCTTGAGGGTCGGGACAGAAGACAATGAGCAGTTCTTC.

This clonotype turned up a few times. The V call is TRBV7-2, the J call TRBJ1-2, with TRBD1 identical over 12 bases. Per germline, CDR1 SGHTA and CDR2 FQGNSA. CDR3 length: 15 residues. The V gene end was trimmed by 1 base and the J gene end by 7 bases; junction bases not matched to a gene: 4. CDR3 DNA sequence: TGTGCCAGCAGCTTAGGGGGACAGGGGGCGAGTGGCTACACCTTC. Encoded protein: CASSLGGQGASGYTF.

J is TRBJ2-3 and V is TRBV5-1; D is perhaps TRBD2 (6 bases). The CDR3 contains 13 residues. CDR1 is SGHRS, CDR2 YFSETQ, per germline. The V and J ends lost 4 bases and 9 bases respectively, with 15 bases between them. CDR3 DNA sequence: TGCGCCAGCAGCCTGTCACTAGCCCGAACGCAGTATTTT. Protein sequence: CASSLSLARTQYF.

The chain couples TRBV12-3 or TRBV12-4 to TRBJ2-3; 10 positions match TRBD2. J lost 3 bases, V lost 2 bases, and 8 bases had no gene match. The length of the CDR3 is 17 residues. The CDR3 spells CASSLSPAGGPTDTQYF. Written as DNA, the CDR3 is TGTGCCAGCAGTTTAAGCCCAGCGGGGGGGCCAACAGATACGCAGTATTTT.

This clonotype was detected a few times. The gene calls are TRBV2 and TRBJ2-7; D uncertain. This CDR3 has 12 residues. Germline-derived CDR1 and CDR2 are SNHLY and FYNNEI. The ends were cut back, 4 bases at V and 6 bases at J, with 10 bases in the middle. The CDR3 loop reads CASSVLRAEQYF. The DNA of the CDR3 is TGTGCCAGCAGTGTGCTCCGAGCCGAGCAGTACTTC.

A few counts support this clonotype. The rearrangement uses TRBV12-3 or TRBV12-4 and TRBJ2-5, with D perhaps TRBD1 or TRBD2 (6 bases each). This CDR3 spans 14 amino acids. Between the trimmed V and J ends, which lost 3 bases and 5 bases, there was a span of 13 bases. The CDR3 region is CASSLLGGIETQYF. In DNA form, the CDR3 reads TGTGCCAGCAGTTTGCTGGGGGGCATCGAGACCCAGTACTTC.

This clonotype was detected ten times or more. This sequence joins TRBV4-3 and TRBJ1-2, with D possibly matching TRBD1 (5 bases). This CDR3 has 16 amino acids. V was clipped by 0 bases and J by 4 bases, with 15 bases between them. Germline V gene lookup returns CDR1 LGHNA and CDR2 YSLEER. The chain's CDR3 is CASSQDPRGRPYGYTF. CDR3 DNA: TGCGCCAGCAGCCAAGATCCTCGGGGACGGCCCTATGGCTACACCTTC.

V and J are TRBV14 and TRBJ1-5; tentatively, D is TRBD1 (5 bases). The V gene lost 4 bases and the J gene lost 4 bases, with 11 bases spanning the gap. CDR3 length: 14 amino acids. In germline, CDR1 is SGHDN, CDR2 FVKESK. The chain's CDR3 is CASSPLGPNQPQHF. The CDR3 bases are TGTGCCAGCAGCCCGCTGGGACCTAATCAGCCCCAGCATTTT.

The CDR3 nucleotides read TGCGCCAGCTCGATCGAGGGGACAGATACGCAGTATTTT. Translating gives CASSIEGTDTQYF. This chain links TRBV5-1 with TRBJ2-3; D assignment may be TRBD1 or TRBD2 (5 bases each). CDR1 is SGHRS and CDR2 is YFSETQ in the germline V gene. The CDR3 is 13 amino acids. With 7 bases removed from V and 3 bases from J, the gap between germline ends came to 12 bases.

This clonotype appeared a few times. The J gene is TRBJ1-1, the V gene TRBV6-6, with a possible D match to TRBD1 (5 bases). The CDR3 covers 14 residues. Germline V CDR1 and CDR2: MNHNY, SVGAGI (reference sequence). With 6 bases removed from V and 0 bases from J, the gap between germline ends came to 11 bases. CDR3 protein: CASRAQVMNTEAFF. The DNA of the CDR3 is TGTGCCAGCAGGGCACAGGTTATGAACACTGAAGCTTTCTTT.

This clonotype was seen at least ten times. J is TRBJ1-2 and V is TRBV7-8; weak D call: TRBD1 (6 bases). V was shortened by 5 bases and J by 1 base, with 14 bases between the two germline ends. The CDR3 spans 15 residues. Germline V gives CDR1 SGHVS, CDR2 FQNEAQ. CDR3 residues: CASSPRTAFNYGYTF. CDR3 bases: TGTGCCAGCAGCCCGCGGACAGCTTTTAACTATGGCTACACCTTC.

V usage is TRBV29-1 and J usage is TRBJ1-2, with a tentative D call TRBD1 (5 bases). The CDR3 extends over 13 amino acids. The germline V and J ends were trimmed by 2 bases and 4 bases, with 11 bases remaining between them. Looked up from germline, CDR1 is SQVTM and CDR2 is ANQGSEA. CDR3 coding DNA: TGCAGCGTTGAATGGGCAGGGACCTATGGCTACACCTTC. This translates into CSVEWAGTYGYTF.

This clonotype was counted at least ten times. This chain links TRBV7-2 with TRBJ2-7, with D tentatively TRBD2 (6 bases). Trimming cost V 0 bases and J 2 bases, with 8 bases left between them. Germline CDR1 SGHTA, CDR2 FQGNSA. The CDR3 is made up of 14 amino acids. The CDR3 nucleotides read TGTGCCAGCAGCTTAGCTAGCGGTACCTACGAGCAGTACTTC. Translating it yields CASSLASGTYEQYF. The full variable domain, with the rest looked up from reference TRBV7-2 and TRBJ2-7, is GAGVSQSPSNKVTEKGKDVELRCDPISGHTALYWYRQSLGQGLEFLIYFQGNSAPDKSGLPSDRFSAERTGGSVSTLTIQRTQQEDSAVYLCASSLASGTYEQYFGPGTRLTVT.

The genes are TRBV29-1 and TRBJ1-1, with D uncertain. Germline values: CDR1 SQVTM, CDR2 ANQGSEA. V lost 2 bases to trimming and J lost 0 bases, with 7 bases between them. This CDR3 contains 13 residues. Here the CDR3 reads CSVETRMNTEAFF. The CDR3 coding sequence is TGCAGCGTTGAAACGCGTATGAACACTGAAGCTTTCTTT.

Regarding this clonotype: The junction differs from germline at one of its ends, possibly a read error. The J gene is TRBJ2-1, the V gene TRBV7-9; D gene uncertain. The germline V gene encodes CDR1 SEHNR and CDR2 FQNEAQ (reference sequence). This CDR3 has 14 amino acids. CDR3 coding DNA: TGTGACAGCATCTTCAATCGAATTCGGAATGAGCAGTTCTTC. Encoded protein: CDSIFNRIRNEQFF.

This clonotype came up a few times. This chain joins TRBV5-4 and TRBJ2-3, with D possibly TRBD1 on 5 matching bases. CDR3 length: 13 amino acids. Germline V gene lookup returns CDR1 SGHNT and CDR2 YYREEE (reference sequence). V lost 6 bases and J 4 bases, leaving 12 bases between the germline ends. CDR3 protein: CASIDRSADTQYF. The CDR3, as DNA: TGTGCCAGCATCGACAGATCCGCAGATACGCAGTATTTT. The full variable domain, in which reference TRBV5-4 and TRBJ2-3 provide the parts outside the CDR3, is ETGVTQSPTHLIKTRGQQVTLRCSSQSGHNTVSWYQQALGQGPQFIFQYYREEENGRGNFPPRFSGLQFPNYSSELNVNALELDDSALYLCASIDRSADTQYFGPGTRLTVL.